These T cell receptor beta chains were read from a single sample in a study of blood T cell repertoires in COVID-19. Sequencing was performed with immunoSEQ multiplex PCR; in TCRdb, only in-frame clones are kept and a portion is missing. The table lists more than 45,000 clones, approximately 91% of them singletons. Sequencing was carried out using peripheral blood. These receptors all stem from a woman aged 70-85 years with active COVID-19. The CDR3 runs from the conserved cysteine through the conserved F or W. D genes are given only for firm matches. Not all rows give a size; the values are once, few, many and, for expanded clones, a class.

cdr3_aa cdr3_nt clone_size v_call d_call j_call
CASSLAGLTAAKNIQYF TGTGCCAGCAGCTTAGCGGGACTAACCGCTGCCAAAAACATTCAGTACTTC - TRBV7-2 TRBD2 TRBJ2-4
CASSPAGTGGSDYGYTF TGTGCCAGCAGTCCAGCCGGGACAGGGGGGAGCGACTATGGCTACACCTTC - TRBV28 TRBD1 TRBJ1-2
CASSQSEQPQHF TGTGCCAGCAGCCAATCGGAGCAGCCCCAGCATTTT - TRBV16 - TRBJ1-5
CASSLVRVGRPSNTEAFF TGTGCCAGCAGCTTAGTTCGTGTGGGGAGGCCTTCGAACACTGAAGCTTTCTTT - TRBV7-8 - TRBJ1-1
CASSPGQAGTDTQYF TGTGCCAGCTCACCCGGACAGGCGGGGACAGATACGCAGTATTTT - TRBV18 - TRBJ2-3
CASSPLTASYNEQFF TGTGCCAGCTCACCACTTACTGCCTCCTACAATGAGCAGTTCTTC - TRBV18 - TRBJ2-1
CSASPAGDGNEQFF TGCAGTGCTAGTCCGGCGGGAGACGGGAATGAGCAGTTCTTC - TRBV20-1 TRBD2 TRBJ2-1
CATGRGGSGTGELFF TGTGCCACCGGGCGAGGCGGGAGTGGCACCGGGGAGCTGTTTTTT once TRBV10-3 TRBD2 TRBJ2-2
CASSISGTGNYGYTF TGTGCCAGCAGTATCTCTGGGACAGGGAACTATGGCTACACCTTC - TRBV2 TRBD1 TRBJ1-2
CASTLTVQETQYF TGCGCCAGCACCCTTACTGTCCAAGAGACCCAGTACTTC - TRBV4-1 - TRBJ2-5
CASRDYTGEEQYF TGTGCCAGCAGAGACTATACAGGGGAAGAGCAGTACTTC - TRBV6-5 TRBD1 TRBJ2-7
CARVRMGSTEAFF TGTGCCAGAGTTAGGATGGGGAGCACTGAAGCTTTCTTT - TRBV19 - TRBJ1-1
CSVGATGGEEQFF TGCAGCGTTGGGGCGACAGGGGGAGAGGAGCAGTTCTTC - TRBV29-1 TRBD1 TRBJ2-1
CASSSRTGVNTEAFF TGTGCCAGCAGCTCTAGGACAGGGGTGAACACTGAAGCTTTCTTT - TRBV7-9 TRBD1 TRBJ1-1
CASSEQGVGEQFF TGTGCCAGCAGTGAACAAGGGGTGGGTGAGCAGTTCTTC - TRBV6-1 - TRBJ2-1
CASSKHRGSGVSYEQYF TGTGCCAGCAGTAAACACCGGGGTAGCGGCGTCTCCTACGAGCAGTACTTC once TRBV6-2/TRBV6-3 - TRBJ2-7
CASSQIPGGPYEQYF TGTGCCAGCAGCCAAATCCCAGGGGGTCCCTACGAGCAGTACTTC - TRBV14 TRBD1 TRBJ2-7
CAISESDRTTNYGYTF TGTGCCATCAGTGAGTCCGACAGAACTACTAACTATGGCTACACCTTC - TRBV10-3 - TRBJ1-2
CASGRTGGFGNTIYF TGTGCCAGCGGACGTACAGGGGGCTTCGGAAACACCATATATTTT - TRBV19 TRBD1 TRBJ1-3
CASSINRVNYGYTF TGTGCCAGTAGTATTAACAGAGTTAACTATGGCTACACCTTC - TRBV19 - TRBJ1-2
CASSIGATSGRRDTQYF TGTGCCAGTAGTATAGGGGCTACTAGCGGGAGAAGAGATACGCAGTATTTT - TRBV19 TRBD2 TRBJ2-3
CASSFVVGLAGMPTDTQYF TGTGCCAGCAGTTTCGTCGTGGGACTAGCGGGGATGCCCACAGATACGCAGTATTTT - TRBV28 TRBD2 TRBJ2-3
CASSPDRAQETQYF TGTGCCAGCAGCCCGGACAGGGCACAAGAGACCCAGTACTTC once TRBV5-4 TRBD1 TRBJ2-5
CASSQAGTSGSDEQFF TGTGCCAGCAGCCAAGCCGGGACTAGCGGGAGTGACGAGCAGTTCTTC - TRBV4-2 TRBD2 TRBJ2-1
CASSPAGTTNEKLFF TGTGCCAGCAGCCCTGCGGGAACAACTAATGAAAAACTGTTTTTT - TRBV7-9 - TRBJ1-4
CASSPEPSGENQPQHF TGTGCCAGCAGCCCCGAACCAAGTGGGGAGAATCAGCCCCAGCATTTT - TRBV4-2 - TRBJ1-5
CASSEGGTANTEAFF TGTGCCAGCAGTGAAGGGGGGACAGCCAACACTGAAGCTTTCTTT - TRBV25-1 TRBD1 TRBJ1-1
CASSQPYRERYTGELFF TGTGCCAGCAGCCAACCTTACAGGGAGCGGTACACCGGGGAGCTGTTTTTT few TRBV4-2 - TRBJ2-2
CASSSGGVQETQYF TGCGCCAGCAGCTCCGGGGGAGTGCAAGAGACCCAGTACTTC - TRBV4-1 - TRBJ2-5
CASSSQGASNTGELFF TGTGCCAGCAGCTCCCAGGGGGCTTCGAACACCGGGGAGCTGTTTTTT - TRBV11-3 TRBD1 TRBJ2-2
CATSREAIQDMLTYEQYF TGTGCCACCAGCAGAGAGGCTATTCAGGACATGTTAACCTACGAGCAGTACTTC - TRBV15 - TRBJ2-7
CAWTSASSYEQYF TGTGCCTGGACTAGCGCTAGCTCCTACGAGCAGTACTTC - TRBV30 - TRBJ2-7
CASSEVSGGFYEQYF TGTGCCAGCAGTGAAGTTAGCGGGGGGTTTTACGAGCAGTACTTC - TRBV6-1 TRBD2 TRBJ2-7
CATSETGLGQPQHF TGTGCCACCAGTGAGACAGGTTTAGGTCAGCCCCAGCATTTT - TRBV24-1 - TRBJ1-5
CASSAGTGVFVYGYTF TGTGCCAGCAGCGCCGGGACAGGGGTATTTGTATATGGCTACACCTTC - TRBV7-9 TRBD1 TRBJ1-2
CASSPVGSLESAAFF TGTGCCAGCTCACCGGTGGGTAGTCTAGAGTCAGCGGCTTTCTTT - TRBV18 - TRBJ1-1
CASSPSYNSYNEQFF TGTGCCAGCAGTCCCTCATACAACTCCTACAATGAGCAGTTCTTC - TRBV6-5 - TRBJ2-1
CSVNGRGQANEQFF TGCAGCGTTAACGGCCGCGGACAGGCAAATGAGCAGTTCTTC - TRBV29-1 TRBD1 TRBJ2-1
CATSRDPTGPNEKLFF TGTGCCACCAGCAGAGATCCCACAGGACCTAATGAAAAACTGTTTTTT - TRBV15 - TRBJ1-4
CAWSPGTDYEQYF TGTGCCTGGAGTCCCGGGACAGACTACGAGCAGTACTTC - TRBV30 TRBD1 TRBJ2-7
CAISVQTGSSYEQYF TGTGCCATCAGTGTGCAGACAGGCAGCTCCTACGAGCAGTACTTC - TRBV10-3 - TRBJ2-7
CASSTRDRVNYGYTF TGTGCCAGCAGCACCCGGGACAGGGTAAACTATGGCTACACCTTC - TRBV27 TRBD1 TRBJ1-2